The next 12 T cell receptor beta chains were all read from a single sample in a study of beta chain features in type 1 diabetes. The sequenced template was cDNA made from the entire isolated RNA. Produced via immunoSEQ multiplex PCR; TCRdb's table is partial and in-frame only. The data contain under 900,000 clones, 15% to 20% of them singletons. What was sequenced was naive CD4+ T cells from blood. Receptors were obtained from a woman aged 18-30 years in good health.

J is TRBJ1-4 and V is TRBV14; the match to TRBD1 covers 7 bases. Per germline, CDR1 SGHDN and CDR2 FVKESK. The junction had 9 bases not matched to a gene; V was cut back by 3 bases and J by 8 bases. The CDR3 runs 15 residues. CDR3 amino acids: CASSHLTGPGEKLFF. DNA of the CDR3: TGTGCCAGCAGCCACCTGACAGGGCCGGGGGAAAAACTGTTTTTT.

CDR3 loop: CASSPGGTGIYGYTF. In DNA, the CDR3 is TGTGCCAGCAGTCCGGGGGGAACAGGCATCTATGGCTACACCTTC. The chain couples TRBV28 to TRBJ1-2; D possibly corresponds to TRBD1 (5 bases). CDR3 length: 15 amino acids. Germline CDR1 is MDHEN and CDR2 is SYDVKM. Trimming shortened V by 5 bases and J by 4 bases, and 17 bases separated the two germline ends.

This clone turned up a few times. The chain uses TRBV9 and TRBJ2-1; maybe TRBD2 (6 bases). The germline V gene has CDR1 SGDLS and CDR2 YYNGEE. The CDR3 spans 19 residues. Trimming took 0 bases from V and 0 from J, leaving 19 bases between them. CDR3: CASSVEGRESPYSYNEQFF. In DNA, the CDR3 is TGTGCCAGCAGCGTAGAGGGTCGGGAGAGCCCCTACTCCTACAATGAGCAGTTCTTC.

V is TRBV5-6 and J is TRBJ2-7, with 11 bases that match TRBD2. Unmatched junction bases numbered 18, after V lost 3 bases and J lost 4 bases. CDR1 SGHDT and CDR2 YYEEEE come from the germline V gene. This CDR3 region has 19 residues. In DNA, the CDR3 is TGTGCCAGCAGCTCACAAGAATCGATAGCGGGAGGGCCTCGGTACGAGCAGTACTTC. Its translation is CASSSQESIAGGPRYEQYF.

This clone was counted a few times. The gene calls are TRBV10-3 and TRBJ2-1, with TRBD2 matching 14 bases. Germline CDR1 reads ENHRY; CDR2 reads SYGVKD. This CDR3 is built from 14 residues. V was pared by 5 bases and J by 12 bases, with 6 bases of the junction left unmatched. The CDR3 DNA reads TGTGCCATCAGTCTGGGGACTAGCGGGAGCCGGCAGTTCTTC. Translated: CAISLGTSGSRQFF.

This clone was counted a few times. V and J are TRBV10-3 and TRBJ1-2; D unclear. Germline CDR1 and CDR2: ENHRY and SYGVKD. The CDR3 is 14 amino acids. The V gene lost 0 bases and the J gene lost 3 bases, with 8 bases spanning the gap. This CDR3 is CAISESHSYYGYTF. In nucleotides, the CDR3 is TGTGCCATCAGTGAGTCTCACAGCTACTATGGCTACACCTTC.

This clone has only a few counts. The chain has TRBV7-3 and TRBJ2-5; D gene uncertain. The CDR3 consists of 13 residues. The ends were cut back, 1 base at V and 0 bases at J, with 3 bases in the middle. CDR1 is SGHTA and CDR2 is FQGTGA in the germline V gene. The CDR3 region is CASSLMDQETQYF. The CDR3 bases are TGTGCCAGCAGCTTAATGGACCAAGAGACCCAGTACTTC.

This clone was counted a few times. The V and J genes are TRBV6-5 and TRBJ2-5, with D perhaps matching TRBD1 (7 bases). V lost 4 bases and J 2 bases, leaving 11 bases between the germline ends. Germline V gene lookup returns CDR1 MNHEY and CDR2 SVGAGI. The CDR3 is made up of 14 amino acids. Here the CDR3 DNA reads TGTGCCAGCAGTTTGACAGGGAGGCAAGAGACCCAGTACTTC. This gives the protein CASSLTGRQETQYF.

The chain uses TRBV14 and TRBJ2-7; 7 nucleotides line up with TRBD1. The CDR3 covers 14 residues. The ends lost 1 base at V and 8 bases at J; junction bases unmatched: 8. Germline values: CDR1 SGHDN, CDR2 FVKESK. The CDR3 sequence: CASSQVDYRGQQYF. The DNA of the CDR3 is TGTGCCAGCAGCCAAGTCGACTACAGGGGTCAGCAGTACTTC.

This clone has only a few counts. The CDR3, as DNA: TGTGCCAGTGGCTCTGGAAACACCATATATTTT. This codes for CASGSGNTIYF. The rearrangement uses TRBV19 and TRBJ1-3; D not certain. The CDR3 is 11 residues long. Germline V gives CDR1 LNHDA, CDR2 SQIVND (reference sequence). Trimming shortened V by 8 bases and J by 0 bases, and 2 bases separated the two germline ends.

This clone was counted only a few times. The gene calls are TRBV13 and TRBJ2-1, with 7 bases aligning to TRBD2. V gave up 5 bases and J gave up 6 bases; unmatched junction bases: 7. Germline V gene data show CDR1 as PRHDT and CDR2 as FYEKMQ (reference sequence). The CDR3 is made up of 14 amino acids. The CDR3 DNA follows: TGTGCCAGCAGCAAGGGACTACCGAGCAATGAGCAGTTCTTC. This sequence encodes CASSKGLPSNEQFF. Filled out from reference TRBV13 and TRBJ2-1, the complete variable domain reads AAGVIQSPRHLIKEKRETATLKCYPIPRHDTVYWYQQGPGQDPQFLISFYEKMQSDKGSIPDRFSAQQFSDYHSELNMSSLELGDSALYFCASSKGLPSNEQFFGPGTRLTVL.

Worth noting for this clone: A junction end diverges from the germline sequence, so it may reflect a read error. This chain links TRBV7-9 with TRBJ2-5; 9 bases match TRBD1. CDR3 length equals 15 residues. The germline CDR1 and CDR2 sequences are SEHNR and FQNEAQ (reference sequence). In DNA, the CDR3 is TGTTCCAGCAGCTTAAGAGGGACAGGGAAAGAGACCCAGTACTTC. Its translation is CSSSLRGTGKETQYF.